The 32 T cell receptor beta chains listed next were all sequenced from one sample in a study of beta chain features in type 1 diabetes (dated by TCRdb to between 2018 and 2020). Libraries were made using the immunoSEQ multiplex PCR assay. All of the isolated RNA was reverse transcribed with the High Capacity cDNA Reverse Transcription Kit, so expressed TCRB transcripts were sequenced. TCRdb carries this immuneACCESS record with in-frame sequences only. Its versions omit some clonotypes, under half of them owing to an unresolved V gene in the studies checked, with the rest unexplained. The sample table shows 350,000 to 450,000 clones, and more than 13% are seen once. Under 0.02% of the sample belongs to the ten largest clones. The sequencing input was naive CD4+ T cells from blood. This specimen's cell subset or site label, per the study, means: true naive CD4+ T cells. The receptors originated from a woman aged 18-30 years in good health.

This clone has only a few counts. This rearrangement joins TRBV2 to TRBJ2-1; 8 bases agree with TRBD1. The CDR3 is 15 residues long. J was trimmed by 3 bases and V by 4 bases; bases with no gene match: 5. CDR1 is SNHLY, CDR2 FYNNEI, per germline. The CDR3 nucleotides read TGTGCCAGCAGTGTAGAACAGGGGGTCTACAATGAGCAGTTCTTC. Translation gives CASSVEQGVYNEQFF.

This clone was counted between two and nine times. The CDR3 region is CASSTGDTGIWETQYF. The CDR3 coding sequence is TGCGCCAGCAGCACGGGCGACACAGGGATTTGGGAGACCCAGTACTTC. The rearrangement joins TRBV5-1 to TRBJ2-5, with a possible D match to TRBD1 (6 bases). The CDR3 has 16 amino acids. CDR1 SGHRS and CDR2 YFSETQ come from the germline V gene. V was trimmed by 4 bases and J by 5 bases, leaving 21 bases between them.

The V call is TRBV27, the J call TRBJ2-7; TRBD1 matches 9 bases. The junction had 19 bases not matched to a gene; V was cut back by 6 bases and J by 7 bases. CDR1 is MNHEY, CDR2 SMNVEV, per germline (reference sequence). The CDR3 is made up of 17 amino acids. CDR3 in amino acids: CASSPGTGRGPLYEQYF. The CDR3, as DNA: TGTGCCAGCAGCCCCGGGACAGGGAGGGGGCCACTCTATGAGCAGTACTTC.

This clone has only a few counts. V gene TRBV6-5 combines with J gene TRBJ2-1, with a weak D call TRBD2 (6 bases). V lost 2 bases, J lost 8 bases, and 19 bases lay in between. The CDR3 length is 16 residues. The germline CDR1 and CDR2 sequences are MNHEY and SVGAGI. For the CDR3, the DNA is TGTGCCAGCAGTTACGGGTTCCTAGCGAACACCGATGAGCAGTTCTTC. Translating gives CASSYGFLANTDEQFF.

This clone appeared a few times. V usage is TRBV29-1 and J usage is TRBJ2-7; D is perhaps TRBD1 (5 bases). Trimming pared 6 bases from V and 4 bases from J, leaving 10 bases between. The CDR3 has 11 residues. CDR1 and CDR2 from the germline V gene are SQVTM and ANQGSEA. In DNA form, the CDR3 reads TGCAGCGTGAGTGACAGATACGAGCAGTACTTC. Its protein is CSVSDRYEQYF.

This clone was recorded a few times. This sequence joins TRBV5-1 and TRBJ2-7; TRBD2 matches 9 bases. Germline V gives CDR1 SGHRS, CDR2 YFSETQ. V lost 5 bases, J lost 3 bases, and 9 bases stayed unmatched. The CDR3 has 15 residues. CDR3 sequence reads: CASSFLAGSNYEQYF. CDR3 in DNA: TGCGCCAGCAGTTTTCTAGCGGGGTCGAACTACGAGCAGTACTTC.

In its sample, this clone was seen a few times. The chain joins TRBV30 to TRBJ1-5; D gene ambiguous. The V end lost 2 bases, the J end lost 0 bases, and 8 bases lay between the germline ends. This CDR3 has 14 amino acids. Germline V lookup: CDR1 GTSNPN, CDR2 SVGIG (reference sequence). The CDR3 sequence: CAWSSSSSNQPQHF. In DNA, the CDR3 is TGTGCCTGGAGTTCGAGTAGTAGCAATCAGCCCCAGCATTTT.

The chain has TRBV6-5 and TRBJ2-3; TRBD2 matches at 9 bases. Germline V CDR1 and CDR2: MNHEY, SVGAGI. CDR3 length equals 15 residues. With 5 bases clipped from V and 5 bases from J, the junction kept 8 bases outside the gene matches. The CDR3 is CASSPLAGRIDTQYF. CDR3 sequence (DNA): TGTGCCAGCAGTCCCCTAGCGGGGAGGATAGATACGCAGTATTTT.

This clone appeared a few times. The rearrangement uses TRBV11-2 and TRBJ2-1, with 7 nucleotides matching TRBD1. The germline V gene has CDR1 SGHAT and CDR2 FQNNGV. This CDR3 is built from 16 residues. V lost 5 bases, J lost 7 bases, and 14 bases stayed unmatched. The CDR3 loop is CASSLRPDRFSNEQFF. The CDR3 nucleotides read TGTGCCAGCAGCCTACGGCCGGACAGGTTCAGTAATGAGCAGTTCTTC.

This clone was counted only a few times. The chain has TRBV5-6 and TRBJ2-5, with 14 positions matching TRBD2. Germline V CDR1 and CDR2: SGHDT, YYEEEE. V gave up 7 bases and J gave up 4 bases; unmatched junction bases: 9. The CDR3 consists of 16 residues. Here the CDR3 reads CASVGLAGVRGETQYF. CDR3 sequence (DNA): TGTGCCAGCGTGGGACTAGCGGGAGTACGGGGAGAGACCCAGTACTTC.

The gene calls are TRBV29-1 and TRBJ2-6; 7 positions agree with TRBD1. CDR1 is SQVTM, CDR2 ANQGSEA, per germline. The CDR3 has 15 residues. J gave up 0 bases and V 7 bases, and 6 bases lay outside the gene matches. CDR3 loop: CSALQGSSGANVLTF. The CDR3 nucleotides are TGCAGCGCCCTACAGGGGAGCTCTGGGGCCAACGTCCTGACTTTC.

This clone has more than one count but fewer than ten. The CDR3 DNA is TGTGCCTGGAGTGTAACCGGGACAGGGGTGTCCAATGAGCAGTTCTTC. This codes for CAWSVTGTGVSNEQFF. The chain is built from TRBV30 and TRBJ2-1; 10 nucleotides align to TRBD1. The CDR3 is made up of 16 amino acids. With V trimmed by 0 bases and J by 6 bases, 8 bases remained unmatched. CDR1 is GTSNPN, CDR2 SVGIG, per germline (reference sequence). The entire variable domain, with the rest obtained from reference TRBV30 and TRBJ2-1, is as follows: SQTIHQWPATLVQPVGSPLSLECTVEGTSNPNLYWYRQAAGRGLQLLFYSVGIGQISSEVPQNLSASRPQDRQFILSSKKLLLSDSGFYLCAWSVTGTGVSNEQFFGPGTRLTVL.

The J gene is TRBJ2-1, the V gene TRBV5-1; 8 nucleotides line up with TRBD2. Unmatched junction bases numbered 6, after V lost 7 bases and J lost 0 bases. CDR3 length equals 15 residues. Per the germline V gene, CDR1 is SGHRS and CDR2 is YFSETQ. The CDR3 nucleotides are TGCGCCAGCGCTACTAGCGGAAGCTCCTACAATGAGCAGTTCTTC. Translating it yields CASATSGSSYNEQFF. Supplemented by reference TRBV5-1 and TRBJ2-1, the full variable domain reads KAGVTQTPRYLIKTRGQQVTLSCSPISGHRSVSWYQQTPGQGLQFLFEYFSETQRNKGNFPGRFSGRQFSNSRSEMNVSTLELGDSALYLCASATSGSSYNEQFFGPGTRLTVL.

This clone has more than one count but fewer than ten. This chain connects TRBV7-9 to TRBJ2-1, with unresolved D. Germline CDR1 reads SEHNR; CDR2 reads FQNEAQ (reference sequence). The CDR3 runs 11 residues. Between the trimmed V and J ends, which lost 1 base and 16 bases, there was a span of 11 bases. CDR3 loop: CASSLGAPLFF. Here the CDR3 DNA reads TGTGCCAGCAGCTTAGGGGCCCCGCTTTTCTTC.

This clone was detected only a few times. The J gene is TRBJ1-1, the V gene TRBV5-1; TRBD1 is a possible D gene (5 bases). Germline V lookup: CDR1 SGHRS, CDR2 YFSETQ. V was trimmed by 4 bases and J by 0 bases, leaving 10 bases between them. This CDR3 has 14 residues. CDR3 loop: CASSPTVLNTEAFF. In DNA, the CDR3 is TGCGCCAGCAGCCCGACAGTCCTGAACACTGAAGCTTTCTTT.

The chain has TRBV7-8 and TRBJ2-7; no definite D call. Between the trimmed V and J ends, which lost 3 bases and 4 bases, there was a span of 4 bases. CDR3 length: 11 amino acids. Germline CDR1 and CDR2: SGHVS and FQNEAQ. CDR3 DNA: TGTGCCAGCAGCTTCCAATACGAGCAGTACTTC. It yields the protein CASSFQYEQYF.

This clone has only a few counts. V is TRBV30 and J is TRBJ2-1; no reliable D call. V lost 1 base to trimming and J lost 7 bases, with 17 bases between them. Germline V gene sequence: CDR1 GTSNPN, CDR2 SVGIG (reference sequence). The CDR3 totals 15 residues. CDR3 sequence reads: CAWSGLGAIHNEQFF. CDR3 nucleotides: TGTGCCTGGAGTGGGCTAGGAGCCATCCATAATGAGCAGTTCTTC.

V is TRBV29-1 and J is TRBJ1-3; the D gene is possibly TRBD1 (6 bases). There are 14 residues in the CDR3. The V end lost 3 bases, the J end lost 3 bases, and 12 bases lay between the germline ends. Germline CDR1 is SQVTM and CDR2 is ANQGSEA. The CDR3 DNA reads as TGCAGCGTTGAGAAGGGGGTTCTTGGAAACACCATATATTTT. Encoded protein: CSVEKGVLGNTIYF.

This clone was detected only a few times. DNA of the CDR3: TGTGCCAGCAGGGTCGAAGGGGCTAATGGCTACACCTTC. Translated, it gives CASRVEGANGYTF. The rearrangement links TRBV2 to TRBJ1-2, with D perhaps matching TRBD1 (5 bases). Germline CDR1 and CDR2: SNHLY and FYNNEI. The CDR3 is 13 residues long. The V end was cut by 6 bases, the J end by 6 bases, with 14 bases between.

This clone was counted only a few times. V usage is TRBV7-2 and J usage is TRBJ2-7, with a possible D match to TRBD2 (6 bases). V was trimmed by 4 bases and J by 1 base, leaving 8 bases between them. CDR1 and CDR2 (germline): SGHTA, FQGNSA. The CDR3 spans 13 residues. The CDR3 reads CASSWDLSYEQYF. DNA of the CDR3: TGTGCCAGCAGCTGGGACTTGTCCTACGAGCAGTACTTC.

This clone came up a few times. CDR3 in DNA: TGTGCCAGCAGCCAAGCAGCCGTTTCACAGAGCTCTGGAAACACCATATATTTT. Translation: CASSQAAVSQSSGNTIYF. The chain links TRBV4-2 to TRBJ1-3; D gene ambiguous. This CDR3 comprises 18 residues. V was shortened by 1 base and J by 0 bases, with 16 bases between the two germline ends. Germline V lookup: CDR1 LGHNA, CDR2 YNFKEQ.

A few counts support this clone. V usage is TRBV2 and J usage is TRBJ1-3; unclear D gene. CDR1 is SNHLY and CDR2 is FYNNEI in the germline V gene. The CDR3 spans 12 residues. With 4 bases removed from V and 4 bases from J, the gap between germline ends came to 5 bases. CDR3 residues: CASSVMGNTIYF. Written as DNA, the CDR3 is TGTGCCAGCAGTGTAATGGGAAACACCATATATTTT. Full variable domain (outside the CDR3, taken from reference TRBV2 and TRBJ1-3): EPEVTQTPSHQVTQMGQEVILRCVPISNHLYFYWYRQILGQKVEFLVSFYNNEISEKSEIFDDQFSVERPDGSNFTLKIRSTKLEDSAMYFCASSVMGNTIYFGEGSWLTVV.

CDR3 protein: CASSFFTDTQYF. The CDR3 DNA sequence: TGTGCCAGCAGCTTCTTCACAGATACGCAGTATTTT. The chain has TRBV7-2 and TRBJ2-3; D gene unclear. Germline V gives CDR1 SGHTA, CDR2 FQGNSA. Between the trimmed V and J ends, which lost 3 bases and 2 bases, there was a span of 3 bases. This CDR3 spans 12 amino acids.

This clone showed up just a few times. J is TRBJ2-7 and V is TRBV7-2; possibly TRBD2 for D (5 bases). Deletions cut 5 bases from V and 3 bases from J, with 14 bases between. CDR3 length equals 14 residues. The V gene's germline CDR1 is SGHTA and CDR2 FQGNSA. CDR3 amino acids: CASSLGGAGYEQYF. DNA for the CDR3: TGTGCCAGCAGCCTCGGAGGAGCCGGCTACGAGCAGTACTTC.

This clone was found a few times. At the DNA level, this CDR3 is encoded by other sequences in the same sample as well. The chain combines TRBV28 with TRBJ1-2; D not certain. Per the germline V gene, CDR1 is MDHEN and CDR2 is SYDVKM. V lost 5 bases to trimming and J lost 5 bases, with 3 bases between them. The CDR3 sequence is 10 residues long. The CDR3 DNA follows: TGTGCCAGCAGTCGTTATGGCTACACCTTC. The encoded protein is CASSRYGYTF.

The chain recombines TRBV28 with TRBJ1-5; TRBD1 is a possible D gene (5 bases). CDR1 is MDHEN, CDR2 SYDVKM, per germline. The CDR3 consists of 16 residues. V lost 5 bases and J lost 2, with 16 bases in between. CDR3 in amino acids: CASSPLAGKGNQPQHF. DNA of the CDR3: TGTGCCAGCAGTCCCCTCGCAGGGAAGGGCAATCAGCCCCAGCATTTT.

This clone was seen more than once but under ten times. The rearrangement links TRBV6-1 to TRBJ2-1, with 7 nucleotides matching TRBD1. Germline values: CDR1 MNHNS, CDR2 SASEGT. With V trimmed by 6 bases and J by 2 bases, 7 bases remained unmatched. This CDR3 contains 15 residues. The CDR3 DNA reads TGTGCCAGCAGGAGACCGGGACAGCCCTACAATGAGCAGTTCTTC. Translated: CASRRPGQPYNEQFF.

This clone was detected only a few times. The chain employs TRBV20-1 and TRBJ2-7; D remains unclear. The V end was cut by 3 bases, the J end by 7 bases, with 10 bases between. Germline V gene data show CDR1 as DFQATT and CDR2 as SNEGSKA (reference sequence). The CDR3 is made up of 11 amino acids. The CDR3 DNA follows: TGCAGTGCTAGTGTTACAGAAGAGCAGTACTTC. This codes for CSASVTEEQYF.

This chain connects TRBV14 to TRBJ1-1; possible D gene TRBD1, 6 bases. Germline CDR1 SGHDN, CDR2 FVKESK. Trimming removed 4 bases at V and 2 bases at J, with 11 bases between. This CDR3 has 14 residues. This CDR3 is CASSPQQGNTEAFF. CDR3 coding DNA: TGTGCCAGCAGCCCGCAACAGGGTAACACTGAAGCTTTCTTT. The full variable domain, in which reference TRBV14 and TRBJ1-1 provide the parts outside the CDR3, is EAGVTQFPSHSVIEKGQTVTLRCDPISGHDNLYWYRRVMGKEIKFLLHFVKESKQDESGMPNNRFLAERTGGTYSTLKVQPAELEDSGVYFCASSPQQGNTEAFFGQGTRLTVV.

This clone was observed a few times. The chain is built from TRBV6-5 and TRBJ2-4; 7 nucleotides agree with TRBD1. In germline, CDR1 is MNHEY, CDR2 SVGAGI. J lost 5 bases, V lost 4 bases, and 5 bases had no gene match. This CDR3 has 14 residues. The CDR3 nucleotides read TGTGCCAGCAGTTGGAGGACAGGAGAAAACATTCAGTACTTC. It encodes CASSWRTGENIQYF.

There are a few counts of this clone. CDR3 DNA: TGCGCCAGCAGCCCCGGGACATGGAGTCAGCCCCAGCATTTT. It translates to CASSPGTWSQPQHF. The rearrangement joins TRBV4-3 to TRBJ1-5; a weak D match, TRBD1 (6 bases). CDR3 size: 14 residues. V was clipped by 4 bases and J by 6 bases, with 13 bases between them. The germline CDR1 and CDR2 sequences are LGHNA and YSLEER.

The V call is TRBV5-1, the J call TRBJ2-7, with D possibly TRBD1 on 5 matching bases. Trimming pared 4 bases from V and 3 bases from J, leaving 11 bases between. The CDR3 extends over 13 amino acids. Per the germline V gene, CDR1 is SGHRS and CDR2 is YFSETQ. The CDR3 here is CASSPDSNYEQYF. The CDR3 DNA follows: TGCGCCAGCAGCCCCGACAGCAACTACGAGCAGTACTTC.